These T cell receptor beta chains were read from a single sample in a study of regulatory T cells in long-lasting Graves disease. TCRdb re-called the multiplex PCR reads through MiXCR, storing one row per CDR3 protein. The sample records under 500,000 distinct CDR3 sequences, about 16% being singletons. These data also formed part of another study, on T cells in Graves' hyperthyroidism and ophthalmopathy.

Sequenced here: peripheral blood mononuclear cells (PBMCs), sampled at new diagnosis, from a patient treated with antithyroid drugs. The receptors originated from a woman in her twenties or thirties with Graves disease. The CDR3 runs from the conserved cysteine through the conserved F or W. A D gene is named only where the DNA matches it firmly. The listing skips clone size in some rows; elsewhere it reads once, few, many or a size class.

D gene	V gene	J gene	clone size	CDR3 protein	CDR3 DNA
TRBD2	TRBV20-1	TRBJ2-2	-	CSALHRGGTSGAGHTGELFF	TGCAGTGCCCTCCATAGGGGGGGGACTAGTGGTGCCGGGCACACCGGGGAGCTGTTTTTT
-	TRBV19	TRBJ1-2	-	CASSSGPVAGYTF	TGTGCCAGTAGTTCGGGACCGGTGGCTGGCTACACCTTC
-	TRBV7-9	TRBJ2-7	many	CASSPGDSGTAYEQYF	TGTGCCAGCAGCCCGGGGGACAGTGGCACCGCCTACGAGCAGTACTTC
-	TRBV19	TRBJ2-7	-	CASSSGFFSSYEQYF	TGTGCCAGTAGTTCCGGCTTCTTCAGCTCCTACGAGCAGTACTTC
-	TRBV28	TRBJ1-4	many	CASRRGFEEKLFF	TGTGCCAGCAGGCGAGGGTTCGAGGAAAAACTGTTTTTT
-	TRBV2	TRBJ2-7	many	CASTGTRTYEQYF	TGTGCCAGCACCGGGACACGGACATACGAGCAGTACTTC
TRBD1	TRBV11-2	TRBJ2-1	many	CASSPWTGPRVNEQFF	TGTGCCAGCAGCCCCTGGACAGGGCCGAGGGTGAATGAGCAGTTCTTC
TRBD2	TRBV29-1	TRBJ2-3	-	CSVESSGRYRTDTQYF	TGCAGCGTTGAATCTAGCGGGAGATACCGTACAGATACGCAGTATTTT
-	TRBV4-3	TRBJ1-6	-	CASSHEQGPNSPLHF	TGCGCCAGCAGCCATGAGCAGGGTCCTAATTCACCCCTCCACTTT
TRBD1	TRBV7-9	TRBJ2-7	many	CASSSTGTDSYEQYF	TGTGCCAGCAGCTCAACCGGGACAGACTCCTACGAGCAGTACTTC
-	TRBV2	TRBJ1-1	many	CASRAGGGRSWAFF	TGTGCCAGCAGGGCCGGGGGAGGCAGAAGTTGGGCTTTCTTT
-	TRBV7-2	TRBJ2-3	many	CASSLERTDTQYF	TGTGCCAGCAGCTTAGAGCGCACAGATACGCAGTATTTT
TRBD1	TRBV11-2	TRBJ1-2	many	CASSSIRDRGRGYTF	TGTGCCAGCAGCTCCATCCGGGACAGGGGACGAGGCTACACCTTC
-	TRBV7-9	TRBJ1-2	-	CASSLAGLGYGYTF	TGTGCCAGCAGCTTAGCCGGACTAGGTTATGGCTACACCTTC
TRBD1	TRBV19	TRBJ1-1	few	CASSIPNRGKNTEAFF	TGTGCCAGTAGTATTCCTAACAGGGGTAAGAACACTGAAGCTTTCTTT
-	TRBV28	TRBJ1-1	many	CASSLGGSRPSKAFF	TGTGCCAGCAGTTTAGGGGGCAGTAGGCCGTCGAAAGCTTTCTTT
-	TRBV7-9	TRBJ2-5	few	CASSHRAPGETQYF	TGTGCCAGCAGCCACCGGGCCCCTGGCGAGACCCAGTACTTC
-	TRBV20-1	TRBJ2-5	many	CSAGQSQETQYF	TGCAGTGCCGGACAGTCCCAAGAGACCCAGTACTTC
TRBD1	TRBV12-3/TRBV12-4	TRBJ2-1	-	CASSLPGTGTVHEQFF	TGTGCCAGCAGTCTACCCGGGACAGGGACGGTCCATGAGCAGTTCTTC
-	TRBV7-2	TRBJ2-2	many	CASSSLAGGIYTGELFF	TGTGCCAGCAGCTCACTCGCTGGGGGGATATATACCGGGGAGCTGTTTTTT
-	TRBV4-2	TRBJ1-5	-	CASSQEEYSNQPQHF	TGTGCCAGCAGCCAAGAGGAATATAGCAATCAGCCCCAGCATTTT
-	TRBV12-3/TRBV12-4	TRBJ2-1	-	CASSADLHRGNEQFF	TGTGCCAGCAGTGCCGACTTGCATCGAGGCAATGAGCAGTTCTTC
-	TRBV4-1	TRBJ1-1	-	CASSQDQGTEAFF	TGCGCCAGCAGCCAAGATCAGGGGACTGAAGCTTTCTTT
-	TRBV10-3	TRBJ2-1	many	CATLDTTQYNEQFF	TGTGCCACCTTGGACACAACCCAATACAATGAGCAGTTCTTC
-	TRBV3-1	TRBJ2-7	many	CASSPLRGSDEQYF	TGTGCCAGCAGCCCCTTGAGGGGGAGTGACGAGCAGTACTTC
TRBD1	TRBV30	TRBJ1-2	many	CAWSSWTGNYGYTF	TGTGCCTGGAGTTCTTGGACAGGAAACTATGGCTACACCTTC
-	TRBV30	TRBJ2-3	many	CAWSVGAVTDTQYF	TGTGCCTGGAGTGTAGGGGCGGTCACAGATACGCAGTATTTT
-	TRBV7-9	TRBJ2-5	many	CASSPEAIQETQYF	TGTGCCAGCAGCCCAGAGGCGATCCAAGAGACCCAGTACTTC
TRBD2	TRBV6-2/TRBV6-3	TRBJ2-3	many	CASGGGPSTDTQYF	TGTGCCAGCGGCGGGGGTCCTAGCACAGATACGCAGTATTTT
-	TRBV6-1	TRBJ2-2	few	CASSEFFGQSTGELFF	TGTGCCAGCAGTGAGTTTTTCGGGCAGAGCACCGGGGAGCTGTTTTTT
-	TRBV4-1	TRBJ1-4	-	CASSQPRAAENEKLFF	TGCGCCAGCAGCCAACCCCGGGCCGCCGAAAATGAAAAACTGTTTTTT
-	TRBV16	TRBJ1-2	few	CASSQHLGQNYGYTF	TGTGCCAGCAGCCAACATCTCGGCCAGAACTATGGCTACACCTTC
-	TRBV28	TRBJ1-1	many	CASTPRGGRAFF	TGTGCCAGCACGCCCCGGGGGGGTCGTGCTTTCTTT
-	TRBV4-3	TRBJ1-5	-	CASSQEVAGNQPQHF	TGCGCCAGCAGCCAAGAGGTTGCAGGCAATCAGCCCCAGCATTTT
TRBD1	TRBV20-1	TRBJ2-7	many	CSARDLRQGTGWFEQYF	TGCAGTGCTAGAGATTTGCGACAGGGGACGGGTTGGTTTGAGCAGTACTTC